Listed here are 20 T cell receptor beta chains from one sample, sequenced in a study of T cells in Graves' hyperthyroidism and ophthalmopathy (dated by TCRdb to the late 2010s). Libraries came from multiplex PCR. TCRdb records Illumina HiSeq 2000 as the sequencer. The TCR beta CDR3 regions were amplified from the RNA transcripts. The first round of RT-PCR for the TCR CDR3 was performed with the HTBI primer set and the Qiagen OneStep RT-PCR kit. The public reads were quality trimmed at Q25 with fastp and then assembled into clones with MiXCR by TCRdb, keeping productive beta chains. Identical CDR3 protein sequences are pooled into one entry, listed with their most common genes and DNA. For this sample there are about 840,000 distinct CDR3 sequences; roughly 40% appear just once. The ten largest clones represent around 10% of the sample. The specimen was blood. These receptors were taken from a man aged 18 to 35 with Graves' hyperthyroidism.

V gene TRBV11-2 combines with J gene TRBJ1-1; D is unclear. The CDR3 loop spans 14 amino acids. Germline V gene lookup returns CDR1 SGHAT and CDR2 FQNNGV. The V end was cut by 6 bases, the J end by 1 base, with 12 bases between. CDR3 sequence reads: CASSLAQWNTEAFF. The CDR3 DNA follows: TGTGCCAGCAGTTTGGCCCAGTGGAACACTGAAGCTTTCTTT.

DNA of the CDR3: TGTGCCAGTAGCCGGACAGGGGGCGCTGGGGCCAACGTCCTGACTTTC. It translates to CASSRTGGAGANVLTF. The V and J genes are TRBV19 and TRBJ2-6; 11 positions match TRBD1. Per germline, CDR1 LNHDA and CDR2 SQIVND (reference sequence). J gave up 2 bases and V 6 bases, and 3 bases lay outside the gene matches. This CDR3 spans 16 amino acids.

This clonotype was seen repeatedly, ten times or more. The V and J genes are TRBV15 and TRBJ2-5; 7 bases match TRBD2. CDR1 LNHNV and CDR2 YYDKDF come from the germline V gene (reference sequence). Germline trimming cut 5 bases from V and 1 base from J; bases unmatched to any gene: 7. The CDR3 runs 15 residues. The DNA for the CDR3 is TGTGCCACCAGCCTCGACGGCGGGGGCCAAGAGACCCAGTACTTC. Amino acid sequence: CATSLDGGGQETQYF.

In its sample, this clonotype was seen once. V and J are TRBV7-2 and TRBJ1-1; D gene ambiguous. Between the trimmed V and J ends, which lost 6 bases and 6 bases, there was a span of 20 bases. Germline CDR1 reads SGHTA; CDR2 reads FQGNSA. The CDR3 is 15 residues long. CDR3 nucleotide sequence: TGTGCCAGCAGTGGCGGGGAGACCAGTCCCGCTGAAGCTTTCTTT. It yields the protein CASSGGETSPAEAFF. The variable domain in full, completed from reference TRBV7-2 and TRBJ1-1, reads GAGVSQSPSNKVTEKGKDVELRCDPISGHTALYWYRQSLGQGLEFLIYFQGNSAPDKSGLPSDRFSAERTGGSVSTLTIQRTQQEDSAVYLCASSGGETSPAEAFFGQGTRLTVV.

V gene TRBV29-1 combines with J gene TRBJ2-5, with 8 bases aligning to TRBD1. The CDR3 loop spans 13 amino acids. Germline V CDR1 and CDR2: SQVTM, ANQGSEA. V gave up 4 bases and J gave up 9 bases; unmatched junction bases: 10. CDR3 region: CSVGGQGGQPQYF. CDR3 in DNA: TGCAGCGTTGGTGGACAGGGTGGCCAGCCCCAGTACTTC.

Of note for this clonotype: The junction departs from the called germline gene at one end, perhaps through a read error. The chain is built from TRBV20-1 and TRBJ1-2; 9 bases agree with TRBD1. This CDR3 spans 14 amino acids. CDR1 and CDR2 from the germline V gene are DFQATT and SNEGSKA (reference sequence). CDR3 DNA: TGCAGTGCGGGGTGGACAGGGGAGGACTATGGCCACACCTTC. This codes for CSAGWTGEDYGHTF.

The V and J genes are TRBV2 and TRBJ2-2, with 11 positions matching TRBD2. The V segment lost 5 bases and the J segment 7 bases; nucleotides outside the gene matches: 6. The CDR3 has 15 amino acids. CDR1 SNHLY and CDR2 FYNNEI come from the germline V gene. CDR3 in amino acids: CASSPSGRRSGELFF. CDR3 nucleotide sequence: TGTGCCAGCAGTCCTAGCGGGAGGAGGAGCGGGGAGCTGTTTTTT.

This clonotype was recorded a few times. J is TRBJ2-5 and V is TRBV2, with TRBD2 identical over 13 bases. Trimming at V came to 3 bases and at J to 2 bases, leaving 3 bases not matched to a gene. CDR1 is SNHLY, CDR2 FYNNEI, per germline. The CDR3 extends over 16 amino acids. The DNA for the CDR3 is TGTGCCAGCAGTGAGGGACTAGCGGGATCTCAAGAGACCCAGTACTTC. Its translation is CASSEGLAGSQETQYF.

The rearrangement joins TRBV12-3 or TRBV12-4 to TRBJ2-7, with TRBD2 matching over 7 bases. The junction had 3 bases not matched to a gene; V was cut back by 1 base and J by 0 bases. CDR3 length: 15 amino acids. The CDR3 here is CASSLERGVSYEQYF. The CDR3 nucleotides are TGTGCCAGCAGTTTAGAGCGGGGTGTCTCCTACGAGCAGTACTTC.

The sample holds many counts of this clonotype. CDR3 sequence reads: CSARLASAYEQYF. The CDR3, as DNA: TGCAGTGCTAGACTGGCTAGCGCCTACGAGCAGTACTTC. The J gene is TRBJ2-7, the V gene TRBV20-1; perhaps TRBD2 as D (6 bases). The CDR3 length is 13 residues. Trimming cost V 2 bases and J 2 bases, with 10 bases left between them. The germline V gene encodes CDR1 DFQATT and CDR2 SNEGSKA (reference sequence).

V gene TRBV27 combines with J gene TRBJ2-6, with TRBD1 matching over 11 bases. Trimming cost V 3 bases and J 2 bases; bases outside gene matches: 3. The V gene's germline CDR1 is MNHEY and CDR2 SMNVEV (reference sequence). The CDR3 has 17 amino acids. The CDR3 reads CASSLDRGQAGANVLTF. DNA of the CDR3: TGTGCCAGCAGTTTGGACAGGGGGCAGGCTGGGGCCAACGTCCTGACTTTC.

This clonotype was seen only a few times. The chain recombines TRBV27 with TRBJ1-2; D is unresolved. Germline values: CDR1 MNHEY, CDR2 SMNVEV (reference sequence). This CDR3 is built from 13 residues. V dropped 5 bases and J dropped 2 bases, with 9 bases sitting between them. Written as DNA, the CDR3 is TGTGCCAGCAGTCCCTCACTAAACTATGGCTACACCTTC. Residues: CASSPSLNYGYTF.

In DNA, the CDR3 is TGTGCCAGCAGTTACTCGGGGACAGGGGACGTTTCACCCCTCCACTTT. This gives the protein CASSYSGTGDVSPLHF. The chain joins TRBV2 to TRBJ1-6; 10 bases match TRBD1. The germline V gene has CDR1 SNHLY and CDR2 FYNNEI. The trim removed 5 bases at V and 9 bases at J, leaving 10 bases unmatched. This CDR3 region has 16 residues.

V and J are TRBV7-2 and TRBJ1-5, with TRBD1 matching over 8 bases. The V gene end was trimmed by 5 bases and the J gene end by 0 bases; junction bases not matched to a gene: 3. CDR1 is SGHTA and CDR2 is FQGNSA in the germline V gene. CDR3 length: 15 amino acids. Here the CDR3 DNA reads TGTGCCAGCAGCCCGGGACAGGTTAGCAATCAGCCCCAGCATTTT. Translating it yields CASSPGQVSNQPQHF.

The chain uses TRBV9 and TRBJ2-2; D is perhaps TRBD2 (6 bases). In germline, CDR1 is SGDLS, CDR2 YYNGEE. Trimming left V 1 base short and J 4 bases short, with 11 bases between. The CDR3 is made up of 15 amino acids. The CDR3: CASSVRHGSTGELFF. The CDR3 bases are TGTGCCAGCAGCGTACGTCACGGGAGCACCGGGGAGCTGTTTTTT.

The rearrangement links TRBV20-1 to TRBJ1-4, with 7 bases identical to TRBD1. J lost 2 bases, V lost 5 bases, and 2 bases had no gene match. There are 13 residues in the CDR3. Germline V CDR1 and CDR2: DFQATT, SNEGSKA (reference sequence). The CDR3 region is CSAVTGTNEKLFF. The CDR3, as DNA: TGCAGTGCTGTGACAGGGACTAATGAAAAACTGTTTTTT.

The chain employs TRBV7-2 and TRBJ2-5; D perhaps matches TRBD1 (6 bases). The ends were cut back, 5 bases at V and 10 bases at J, with 20 bases in the middle. The CDR3 length is 14 residues. Germline CDR1 SGHTA, CDR2 FQGNSA. For the CDR3, the DNA is TGTGCCAGCAGCGCTAATTACAGGGTAGAGGGCCAGTACTTC. Translation gives CASSANYRVEGQYF.

The CDR3 DNA sequence: TGTGCCAGCAGCTTAGCTCGGGCAGGGAACACTGAAGCTTTCTTT. Its protein is CASSLARAGNTEAFF. This chain connects TRBV7-4 to TRBJ1-1, with no clear D. The V gene's germline CDR1 is SGHVT and CDR2 SQSDAQ. Trimming cost V 0 bases and J 1 base, with 9 bases left between them. The CDR3 runs to 15 residues.

Comment on this clonotype: This could be a read error, since a much larger clone is one nucleotide away. This chain links TRBV9 with TRBJ1-3; 8 bases agree with TRBD1. CDR3 size: 14 residues. CDR1 is SGDLS and CDR2 is YYNGEE in the germline V gene. The CDR3 nucleotides read TGTGCCAGCAGACGGACAGGGACTGGAAACACCGTATATTTT. Amino acid sequence: CASRRTGTGNTVYF.

Turning to this clonotype: A much more abundant neighbour one base away suggests this may be a read error. The V and J genes are TRBV7-2 and TRBJ2-7; D is unclear. Trimming pared 5 bases from V and 5 bases from J, leaving 13 bases between. There are 13 residues in the CDR3. CDR1 SGHTA and CDR2 FQGNSA come from the germline V gene. CDR3 sequence: CASSTPGSHEQYF. For the CDR3, the DNA is TGTGCCAGCAGCACCCCCGGGTCCCACGAGCAGTACTTC.